This T cell receptor (beta chain) was observed in a study of blood T cell repertoires in COVID-19. At the level of the study: The study drew acute and convalescent COVID-19 samples from the United States, Italy and Spain. T cells, B-cell-depleted T cells, or PBMCs supplied cDNA or gDNA.

Authors' methods: Using reference gene primer amplification, nucleated cell counts were estimated. The table came from immunoSEQ multiplex PCR; TCRdb's copy has only in-frame clones and leaves some out. That table is the source of V, J and clone size, and D and trimming were worked out from the DNA. The sample consists of under 130,000 clones, about four fifths of them appearing once. Germline-derived CDR1 and CDR2 are SGHNT and YYREEE (reference sequence). The V gene lost 2 bases and the J gene lost 8 bases, with 16 bases spanning the gap. The CDR3 sequence is 14 residues long. The count of this clone is one.

This clonotype originated in a woman aged 70-85 years with acute or convalescent COVID-19. The sequenced sample was peripheral blood. The chain joins TRBV5-4 to TRBJ1-2, with D possibly TRBD1 on 6 matching bases. CDR3 bases: TGTGCCAGCAGCTTTGGGTCAGGGACAAAGGGCTACACCTTC. Translation: CASSFGSGTKGYTF.